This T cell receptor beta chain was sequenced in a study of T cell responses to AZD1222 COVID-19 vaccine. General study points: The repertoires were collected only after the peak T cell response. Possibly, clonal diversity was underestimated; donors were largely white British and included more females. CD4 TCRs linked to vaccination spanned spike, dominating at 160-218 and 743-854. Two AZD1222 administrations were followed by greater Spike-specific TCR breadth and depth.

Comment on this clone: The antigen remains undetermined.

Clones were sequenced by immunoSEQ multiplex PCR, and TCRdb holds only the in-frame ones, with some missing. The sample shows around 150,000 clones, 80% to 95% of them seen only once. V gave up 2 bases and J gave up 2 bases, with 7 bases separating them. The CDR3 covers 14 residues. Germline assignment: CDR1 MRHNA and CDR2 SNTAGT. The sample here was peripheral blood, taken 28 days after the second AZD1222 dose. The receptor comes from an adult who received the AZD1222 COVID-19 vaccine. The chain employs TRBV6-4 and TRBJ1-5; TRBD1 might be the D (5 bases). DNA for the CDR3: TGTGCCAGCAGTGACAGGGGTGGCAATCAGCCCCAGCATTTT. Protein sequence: CASSDRGGNQPQHF.